The sequence of this T cell receptor beta chain was determined in a study of T cell responses to AZD1222 COVID-19 vaccine. General observations from the study: The sample set comprised mostly white British donors with more females, and clonal diversity was possibly underestimated.

Libraries were prepared by immunoSEQ multiplex PCR; TCRdb keeps only in-frame clonotypes and omits some of them. The sample consists of 60,000 or so clones, 84% of them appearing once. Concerning this clone: Its antigen is undetermined.

The germline CDR1 and CDR2 sequences are SGHNT and YENEEA. The CDR3 totals 14 residues. The germline V and J ends were trimmed by 5 bases and 10 bases, with 18 bases remaining between them. Sequenced material: peripheral blood, taken on day 0 of AZD1222 vaccination. This receptor was taken from an adult in good health. The chain recombines TRBV11-3 with TRBJ2-1, with D possibly TRBD1 on 5 matching bases. In nucleotides, the CDR3 is TGTGCCAGCAGCCCCTTCCCCAGGGCACAGGAGCAGTTCTTC. Its translation: CASSPFPRAQEQFF.